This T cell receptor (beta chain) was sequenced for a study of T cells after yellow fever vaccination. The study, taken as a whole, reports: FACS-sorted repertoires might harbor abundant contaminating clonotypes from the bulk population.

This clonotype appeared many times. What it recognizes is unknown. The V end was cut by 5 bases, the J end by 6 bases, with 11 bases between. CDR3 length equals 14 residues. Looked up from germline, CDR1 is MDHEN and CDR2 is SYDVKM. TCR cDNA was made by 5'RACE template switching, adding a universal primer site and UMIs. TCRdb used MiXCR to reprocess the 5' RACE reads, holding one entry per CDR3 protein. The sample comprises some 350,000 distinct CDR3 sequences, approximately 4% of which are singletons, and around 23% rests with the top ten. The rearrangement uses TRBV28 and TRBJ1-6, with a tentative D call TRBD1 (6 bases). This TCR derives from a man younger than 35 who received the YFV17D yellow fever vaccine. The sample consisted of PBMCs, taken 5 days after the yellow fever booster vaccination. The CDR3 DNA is TGTGCCAGCAGTCCTACAGGGACTAATTCACCCCTCCACTTT. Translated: CASSPTGTNSPLHF. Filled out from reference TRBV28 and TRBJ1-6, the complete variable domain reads DVKVTQSSRYLVKRTGEKVFLECVQDMDHENMFWYRQDPGLGLRLIYFSYDVKMKEKGDIPEGYSVSREKKERFSLILESASTNQTSMYLCASSPTGTNSPLHFGNGTRLTVT.